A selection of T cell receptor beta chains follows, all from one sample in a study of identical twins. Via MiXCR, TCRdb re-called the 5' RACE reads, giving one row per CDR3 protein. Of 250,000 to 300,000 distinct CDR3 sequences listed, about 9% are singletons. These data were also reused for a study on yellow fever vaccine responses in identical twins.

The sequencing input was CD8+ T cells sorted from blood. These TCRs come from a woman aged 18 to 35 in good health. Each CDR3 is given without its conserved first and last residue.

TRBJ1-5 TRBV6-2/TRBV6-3 ASSSGTEIQPQH
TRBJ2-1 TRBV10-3 AARPSGVYNEQF
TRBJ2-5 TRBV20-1 SASGGTERTSGDQETQY
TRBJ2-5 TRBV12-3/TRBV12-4 ARSLHIDRGPERGTQY
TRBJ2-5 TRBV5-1 ASSLRGYQETQY
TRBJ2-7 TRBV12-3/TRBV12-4 ASTPNWAYEQY
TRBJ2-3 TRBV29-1 SVGKEGGLENTQY
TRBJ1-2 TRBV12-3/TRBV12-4 ASSADRNYGYT
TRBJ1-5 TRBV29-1 SVVLGSNQPQH
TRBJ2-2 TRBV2 ASKSGGTGELF
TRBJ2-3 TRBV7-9 ASSFSDPGVDTQY
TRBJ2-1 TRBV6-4 ASSDSASGSYNEQF
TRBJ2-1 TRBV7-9 ASSLGQAEQF
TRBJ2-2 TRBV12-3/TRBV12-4 ASSLPGPSVGELF
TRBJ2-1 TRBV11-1 ASSSLEFMASPDNEQF
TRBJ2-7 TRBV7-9 ASSPSGAYEQY
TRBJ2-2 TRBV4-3 ASSQGTGDTGELF
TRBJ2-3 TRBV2 ARGADTQY
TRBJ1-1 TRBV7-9 ASSFAAGDTEAF
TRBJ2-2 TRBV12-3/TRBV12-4 ASRTLAGGAGELF
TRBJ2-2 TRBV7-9 ASSGVGAGTGELF
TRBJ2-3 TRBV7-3 ASSLGAGNTDTQY
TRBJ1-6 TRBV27 ASSLSRDNSPLH
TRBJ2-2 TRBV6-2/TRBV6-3 ASIDSNTGELF
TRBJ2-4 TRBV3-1 ASSHVPGRAKNIQY
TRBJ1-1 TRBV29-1 SVAPGRGAEAF
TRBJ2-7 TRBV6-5 ASSSDLSLGEQY
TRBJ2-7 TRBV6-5 ASSYSGEYEQY
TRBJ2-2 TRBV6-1 ASDRESGELF
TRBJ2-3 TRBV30 AWSLLSLSTDTQY
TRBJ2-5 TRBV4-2 ASSQVGGETQY
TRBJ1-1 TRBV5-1 ASSLDRYTEAF
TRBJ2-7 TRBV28 ASRIGSLEEQY
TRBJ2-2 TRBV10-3 AISTGTENTGELF
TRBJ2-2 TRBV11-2 ASSLIGGGTANTGELF
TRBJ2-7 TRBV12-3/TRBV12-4 ASNEDNSYEQY
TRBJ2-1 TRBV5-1 ASSFSGSYNEQF
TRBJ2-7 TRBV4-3 ASSQGAGYDEQY
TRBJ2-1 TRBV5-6 ASSFSSGSYNEQF
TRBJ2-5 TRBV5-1 ASSLWLAEETQY
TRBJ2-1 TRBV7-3 ASSLRGSGGSYNEQF
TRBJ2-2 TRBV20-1 SAQTSGRKSGELF
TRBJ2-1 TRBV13 ASSLFGGPGNEQF
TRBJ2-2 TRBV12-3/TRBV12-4 ASSLWANTGELF
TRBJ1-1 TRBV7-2 ASSSGQVINTEAF
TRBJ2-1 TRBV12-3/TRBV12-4 AIPFSGSGNEQF
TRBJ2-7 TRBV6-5 ASSYGTGVGYEQY
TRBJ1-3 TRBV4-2 ASSQAVAPGNTIY
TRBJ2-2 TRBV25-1 ASSGMNGELF
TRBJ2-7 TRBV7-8 ASRLQGTYEQY
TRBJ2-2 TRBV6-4 ASSDSASGDNTGELF
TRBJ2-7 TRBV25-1 ASSKIAGAYEQY
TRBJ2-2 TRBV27 ASSLYWTSGVSNTGELF
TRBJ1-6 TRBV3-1 ASSQPEYNSPLH